This T cell receptor (beta chain) emerged from a study of cytomegalovirus exposure and HLA in healthy donors. This PCR relied on a set of 60 Vbeta primers and 13 Jbeta primers. Here immunoSEQ multiplex PCR was the method, and the copy in TCRdb shows in-frame clones only, minus some. The data contain 150,000 to 180,000 clones, roughly 80% of them singletons. This clone turned up a few times. The specimen sequenced was PBMCs. The clonotype comes from a man between 18 and 29 years old in good health and CMV-seronegative.

The chain's CDR3 is CASSQLGTASYEQYF. The CDR3 region has the DNA TGCGCCAGCAGCCAACTCGGGACAGCCTCCTACGAGCAGTACTTC. The chain employs TRBV4-3 and TRBJ2-7; TRBD1 matches at 7 bases. CDR1 LGHNA and CDR2 YSLEER come from the germline V gene. Losses at the gene ends were 2 bases for V and 0 bases for J; bases not matched to a gene: 4. CDR3 length: 15 amino acids.